A selection of T cell receptor beta chains follows, all from one sample in a study of blood T cell repertoires in COVID-19. Sequenced by immunoSEQ multiplex PCR; TCRdb stores in-frame clones only, minus some. The sample carries fewer than 350,000 clones, more than 85% recorded once. The sample was PBMCs or T cells enriched from blood (not recorded which). These receptors originate from a man in his forties who had been exposed to COVID-19. The CDR3 runs from the conserved cysteine through the conserved F or W. D genes are given only for firm matches. The listing skips clone size in some rows; elsewhere it reads once, few, many or a size class.

j_call clone_size v_call d_call cdr3_aa cdr3_nt
TRBJ2-3 . TRBV7-6 TRBD2 CASSYTSGSTDTQYF TGTGCCAGCAGCTATACTAGCGGGAGCACAGATACGCAGTATTTT
TRBJ2-3 . TRBV14 TRBD2 CASGRAATDTQYF TGTGCCAGCGGGAGGGCCGCGACAGATACGCAGTATTTT
TRBJ1-4 . TRBV11-3 . CASSLVLQGKLFF TGTGCCAGCAGCTTAGTGCTCCAGGGAAAACTGTTTTTT
TRBJ1-2 . TRBV11-2 TRBD1 CASSLSGGAHGYTF TGTGCCAGCAGCTTATCAGGGGGCGCTCATGGCTACACCTTC
TRBJ2-5 . TRBV10-1 TRBD2 CASSAGVETQYF TGCGCCAGCAGCGCGGGAGTGGAGACCCAGTACTTC
TRBJ1-5 . TRBV19 . CASSIHRGDSNQPQHF TGTGCCAGTAGTATACATCGGGGGGATAGCAATCAGCCCCAGCATTTT
TRBJ1-1 . TRBV18 . CASSPRGGDAEAFF TGTGCCAGCTCACCAAGGGGGGGGGACGCTGAAGCTTTCTTT
TRBJ2-5 . TRBV27 . CASTPARGSGETQYF TGTGCCAGCACCCCAGCCCGGGGGAGCGGGGAGACCCAGTACTTC
TRBJ1-2 . TRBV15 . CATSGSRGRNYGYTF TGTGCCACCAGCGGGTCTCGGGGGAGGAACTATGGCTACACCTTC
TRBJ1-3 once TRBV4-3 TRBD1 CASSQGYTDRGERNTIYF TGCGCCAGCAGCCAAGGGTATACCGACAGGGGGGAACGAAACACCATATATTTT
TRBJ1-1 . TRBV30 . CAWSVRGGVSAEAFF TGTGCCTGGAGTGTACGTGGAGGGGTAAGCGCTGAAGCTTTCTTT
TRBJ2-2 . TRBV10-3 . CAIRTANTGELFF TGTGCCATAAGGACTGCGAACACCGGGGAGCTGTTTTTT
TRBJ2-7 . TRBV27 TRBD2 CASSLIFGTSIYEQYF TGTGCCAGCAGTTTAATTTTCGGGACTAGCATCTACGAGCAGTACTTC
TRBJ2-2 . TRBV5-4 . CASSLEQTNTGELFF TGTGCCAGCAGCTTGGAACAAACGAACACCGGGGAGCTGTTTTTT
TRBJ1-1 . TRBV7-3 . CASSSTTGSEAFF TGTGCCAGCAGCTCTACAACAGGGTCTGAAGCTTTCTTT
TRBJ2-7 once TRBV5-5 TRBD2 CASSLGLAEPYEQYF TGTGCCAGCAGCTTGGGTCTAGCGGAGCCCTACGAGCAGTACTTC
TRBJ2-5 . TRBV7-3 TRBD2 CASSPGGGTETQYF TGTGCCAGCAGCCCCGGGGGAGGGACAGAGACCCAGTACTTC
TRBJ1-2 . TRBV5-4 TRBD1 CASSQKTGLFYGYTF TGTGCCAGCAGCCAGAAGACAGGGCTTTTCTATGGCTACACCTTC
TRBJ1-1 . TRBV13 . CASSLAGVRTEAFF TGTGCCAGCAGCTTAGCAGGGGTTCGGACTGAAGCTTTCTTT
TRBJ1-3 . TRBV28 . CASSTPGAYSGNTIYF TGTGCCAGCAGTACCCCAGGGGCCTACTCTGGAAACACCATATATTTT
TRBJ2-3 once TRBV6-1 TRBD1 CASSEVETGTDTQYF TGTGCCAGCAGTGAAGTTGAGACAGGGACAGATACGCAGTATTTT
TRBJ2-7 . TRBV2 . CASSENSGYEQYF TGTGCCAGCAGTGAGAATAGCGGCTACGAGCAGTACTTC
TRBJ1-2 . TRBV28 TRBD1 CASSLLVQGARGYTF TGTGCCAGCAGTTTATTGGTACAGGGGGCGCGTGGCTACACCTTC
TRBJ1-2 . TRBV20-1 . CSAPNSGSYTF TGCAGTGCTCCCAATAGCGGTAGCTACACCTTC
TRBJ1-4 . TRBV10-3 TRBD1 CAISSADRGEDNEKLFF TGTGCCATCAGCTCAGCGGACAGGGGAGAGGATAATGAAAAACTGTTTTTT
TRBJ2-5 . TRBV2 . CASTRESETQYF TGTGCCAGTACCCGGGAGTCGGAGACCCAGTACTTC
TRBJ2-2 . TRBV7-8 TRBD2 CASSLRLAAATGELFF TGTGCCAGCAGCTTACGACTAGCGGCAGCCACCGGGGAGCTGTTTTTT
TRBJ2-1 . TRBV28 . CASSSGTFYNEQFF TGTGCCAGCAGCTCCGGGACTTTCTACAATGAGCAGTTCTTC
TRBJ1-1 . TRBV6-5 . CASSYSGRNTEAFF TGTGCCAGCAGTTACTCTGGCAGAAACACTGAAGCTTTCTTT
TRBJ1-1 . TRBV5-1 . CASRTTGLDEAFF TGCGCCAGCAGAACCACAGGGTTGGATGAAGCTTTCTTT
TRBJ1-2 . TRBV28 TRBD1 CASSLPDRVGYGYTF TGTGCCAGCAGTTTACCCGACAGGGTTGGCTATGGCTACACCTTC
TRBJ1-4 . TRBV5-1 . CASSPRTFSKANEKLFF TGCGCCAGCAGCCCACGGACATTTTCCAAGGCTAATGAAAAACTGTTTTTT
TRBJ1-2 . TRBV3-1/TRBV3-2 . CASSQDLVTLGDGYTF TGTGCCAGCAGCCAAGATCTAGTAACCTTAGGCGATGGCTACACCTTC
TRBJ1-5 . TRBV24-1 TRBD1 CATGGQGGKMGPQHF TGTGCCACCGGCGGCCAAGGGGGCAAAATGGGGCCCCAGCATTTT
TRBJ2-7 few TRBV5-1 TRBD1 CASSWTGLNEQYF TGCGCCAGCAGCTGGACAGGGCTCAACGAGCAGTACTTC
TRBJ1-6 . TRBV13 TRBD1 CASSIWTGGIISPLHF TGTGCCAGCAGCATTTGGACAGGGGGCATTATTTCACCCCTCCACTTT
TRBJ1-1 few TRBV28 . CASSLPGGLPNTEAFF TGTGCCAGCAGTTTACCCGGGGGGTTACCGAACACTGAAGCTTTCTTT
TRBJ1-1 . TRBV10-2 TRBD1 CASMRMTGATEAFF TGCGCCAGCATGAGGATGACAGGGGCCACTGAAGCTTTCTTT
TRBJ1-4 . TRBV25-1 . CASSELTTATNEKLFF TGTGCCAGCAGTGAATTGACGACAGCAACTAATGAAAAACTGTTTTTT
TRBJ2-5 once TRBV7-9 TRBD2 CASSPGTMKTQYF TGTGCCAGCAGCCCAGGGACTATGAAGACCCAGTACTTC
TRBJ1-1 . TRBV29-1 . CSVDRGNTEAFF TGCAGCGTTGATCGGGGGAACACTGAAGCTTTCTTT
TRBJ2-3 . TRBV3-1/TRBV3-2 TRBD2 CASTPGSSGSTDTQYF TGTGCCAGCACACCAGGTTCTAGCGGTAGCACAGATACGCAGTATTTT
TRBJ2-7 once TRBV3-1/TRBV3-2 TRBD2 CASSRTSGRALLEQYF TGTGCCAGCAGCCGGACTAGCGGGAGGGCTCTCCTCGAGCAGTACTTC
TRBJ2-3 . TRBV19 TRBD2 CASKASSGRMSDTQYF TGTGCCAGTAAAGCGTCTAGCGGGAGAATGTCAGATACGCAGTATTTT
TRBJ2-7 . TRBV6-4 TRBD2 CASSPIAGGTEQYF TGTGCCAGCAGTCCGATAGCGGGAGGTACAGAGCAGTACTTC
TRBJ2-5 . TRBV13 . CASSSTMPGNQETQYF TGTGCCAGCAGCTCGACAATGCCCGGGAACCAAGAGACCCAGTACTTC
TRBJ2-2 . TRBV6-6 TRBD2 CASSRLAGGVGELFF TGTGCCAGCAGCCGACTAGCGGGAGGGGTCGGGGAGCTGTTTTTT
TRBJ1-5 . TRBV6-4 . CASSVTRNQPQHF TGTGCCAGCAGTGTTACCAGGAATCAGCCCCAGCATTTT
TRBJ1-5 . TRBV27 . CASSPPGLFQPQHF TGTGCCAGCAGTCCACCGGGTCTTTTTCAGCCCCAGCATTTT
TRBJ2-5 . TRBV10-1 TRBD1 CASSDNSDREETQYF TGCGCCAGCAGTGATAACTCTGACAGGGAAGAGACCCAGTACTTC
TRBJ2-5 . TRBV28 TRBD2 CASSSSGTSSETQYF TGTGCCAGCAGTAGCTCCGGGACTAGTTCTGAGACCCAGTACTTC